The 11 T cell receptor beta chains below come from one sample, sequenced in a study of CD8 T cells in ankylosing spondylitis. TCRdb processed the 5' RACE reads anew with MiXCR; each CDR3 protein has one entry. The sample includes about 130,000 distinct CDR3 sequences, around 7% seen only once; the top ten take more than 10%. The sequenced sample was blood, either unsorted or a sorted T cell fraction (not recorded which). All receptors derive from a male donor with ankylosing spondylitis or in good health (not recorded which).

In this sample, this clonotype turned up many times. The chain carries TRBV28 and TRBJ1-5, with 9 nucleotides matching TRBD1. Unmatched junction bases numbered 3, after V lost 5 bases and J lost 1 base. Germline V gene lookup returns CDR1 MDHEN and CDR2 SYDVKM. The CDR3 is made up of 15 amino acids. This chain's CDR3 is CASSGGQGSNQPQHF. In nucleotides, the CDR3 is TGTGCCAGCAGTGGGGGACAGGGCAGCAATCAGCCCCAGCATTTT.

Many counts were recorded for this clonotype. The chain couples TRBV10-3 to TRBJ2-1; 10 bases line up with TRBD1. Germline CDR1 ENHRY, CDR2 SYGVKD. The V and J ends lost 10 bases and 5 bases, in that order; junction bases with no gene match: 8. The CDR3 covers 14 residues. In nucleotides, the CDR3 is TGTGCCACTATGGGACAGGGGCTCGACAATGAGCAGTTCTTC. As protein: CATMGQGLDNEQFF.

V usage is TRBV5-5 and J usage is TRBJ2-7; D might be TRBD2 (5 bases). Per germline, CDR1 SGHKS and CDR2 YYEKEE (reference sequence). V was trimmed by 2 bases and J by 0 bases, leaving 18 bases between them. The CDR3 totals 17 residues. As DNA, the CDR3 is TGTGCCAGCAGCTTTTTTATGGGTGGACTGGCCTCCTACGAGCAGTACTTC. This gives the protein CASSFFMGGLASYEQYF. Based on the CDR3 plus reference TRBV5-5 and TRBJ2-7, the full variable domain is DAGVTQSPTHLIKTRGQQVTLRCSPISGHKSVSWYQQVLGQGPQFIFQYYEKEERGRGNFPDRFSARQFPNYSSELNVNALLLGDSALYLCASSFFMGGLASYEQYFGPGTRLTVT.

This clonotype appeared a few times. This chain joins TRBV27 and TRBJ2-7, with 9 bases matching TRBD2. The germline V gene encodes CDR1 MNHEY and CDR2 SMNVEV (reference sequence). V lost 0 bases, J lost 4 bases, and 7 bases stayed unmatched. The CDR3 has 16 amino acids. The CDR3 DNA is TGTGCCAGCAGTTTATCCGGACTAGCGCCTGGTTACGAGCAGTACTTC. Amino acids: CASSLSGLAPGYEQYF.

This clonotype was counted many times. This rearrangement joins TRBV28 to TRBJ2-3; 9 nucleotides match TRBD1. J was trimmed by 2 bases and V by 4 bases; bases with no gene match: 4. CDR3 length equals 15 residues. Looked up from germline, CDR1 is MDHEN and CDR2 is SYDVKM. The CDR3 here is CASSSGTGHTDTQYF. The CDR3, as DNA: TGTGCCAGCAGTTCCGGGACAGGGCACACAGATACGCAGTATTTT. Looking up the rest from reference TRBV28 and TRBJ2-3 gives the full variable domain: DVKVTQSSRYLVKRTGEKVFLECVQDMDHENMFWYRQDPGLGLRLIYFSYDVKMKEKGDIPEGYSVSREKKERFSLILESASTNQTSMYLCASSSGTGHTDTQYFGPGTRLTVL.

The chain carries TRBV20-1 and TRBJ2-5; TRBD2 agrees at 9 bases. V trimming: 3 bases; J trimming: 5 bases; junction bases outside the gene matches: 4. The CDR3 covers 13 residues. Germline-derived CDR1 and CDR2 are DFQATT and SNEGSKA (reference sequence). The CDR3 loop reads CSASWTSEETQYF. Here the CDR3 DNA reads TGCAGTGCTAGCTGGACTAGCGAGGAGACCCAGTACTTC.

In this sample, this clonotype turned up many times. This chain uses TRBV7-3 with TRBJ2-3; D remains ambiguous. The germline V gene encodes CDR1 SGHTA and CDR2 FQGTGA. Deletions cut 0 bases from V and 4 bases from J, with 14 bases between. The CDR3 length is 16 residues. This CDR3 is CASSLTPTRRADTQYF. Here the CDR3 DNA reads TGTGCCAGCAGCTTAACTCCTACCCGTCGAGCAGATACGCAGTATTTT.

The V and J genes are TRBV15 and TRBJ2-5; 8 positions agree with TRBD1. Trimming at V came to 7 bases and at J to 4 bases, leaving 5 bases not matched to a gene. This CDR3 spans 13 amino acids. In germline, CDR1 is LNHNV, CDR2 YYDKDF (reference sequence). CDR3 amino acids: CATTGQGPETQYF. CDR3 coding DNA: TGTGCCACCACAGGACAGGGACCAGAGACCCAGTACTTC.

This clonotype was recorded many times. The junction does not match germline at one end; this may be a read error. The chain is built from TRBV7-7 and TRBJ2-1; TRBD1 matches at 11 bases. Germline V lookup: CDR1 SSHAT, CDR2 FNYEAQ (reference sequence). The CDR3 is 16 amino acids. Here the CDR3 reads CASSSGTGGSYNEQFF. The CDR3 DNA reads as TGTGCTAGCAGCTCAGGGACAGGGGGTTCCTACAATGAGCAGTTCTTC.

This clonotype was seen ten or more times. The rearrangement uses TRBV12-3 or TRBV12-4 and TRBJ1-2, with 7 bases fitting TRBD1. The length of the CDR3 is 17 residues. The trim removed 1 base at V and 4 bases at J, leaving 12 bases unmatched. CDR3 region: CASSLDFRQGLIYGYTF. The CDR3 bases are TGTGCCAGCAGTTTAGACTTTCGACAGGGTTTGATCTATGGCTACACCTTC.

This clonotype was counted ten times or more. The CDR3 DNA is TGTGCCAGCAGCCCCGGTCTACCAGGGCACAATGAGCAGTTCTTC. Protein: CASSPGLPGHNEQFF. This rearrangement joins TRBV4-2 to TRBJ2-1, with TRBD1 as a possible D gene (5 bases). V shed 4 bases and J shed 5 bases, with 15 bases lying between them. Germline values: CDR1 LGHNA, CDR2 YNFKEQ. This CDR3 spans 15 amino acids.